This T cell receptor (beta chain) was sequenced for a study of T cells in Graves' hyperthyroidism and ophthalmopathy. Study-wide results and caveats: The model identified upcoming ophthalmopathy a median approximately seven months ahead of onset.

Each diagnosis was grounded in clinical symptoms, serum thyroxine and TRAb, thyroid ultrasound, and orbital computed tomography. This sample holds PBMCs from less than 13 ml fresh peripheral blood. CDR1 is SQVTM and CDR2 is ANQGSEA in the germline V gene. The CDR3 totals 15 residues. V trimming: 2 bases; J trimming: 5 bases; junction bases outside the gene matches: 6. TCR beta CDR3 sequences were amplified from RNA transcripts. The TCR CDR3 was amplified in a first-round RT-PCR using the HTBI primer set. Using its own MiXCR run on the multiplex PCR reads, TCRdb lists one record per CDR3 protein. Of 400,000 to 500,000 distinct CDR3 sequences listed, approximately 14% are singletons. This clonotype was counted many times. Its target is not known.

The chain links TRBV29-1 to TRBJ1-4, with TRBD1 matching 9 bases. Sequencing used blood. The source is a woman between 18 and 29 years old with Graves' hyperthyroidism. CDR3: CSVETYGTGNEKLFF. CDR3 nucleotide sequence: TGCAGCGTTGAAACCTACGGGACAGGGAATGAAAAACTGTTTTTT.